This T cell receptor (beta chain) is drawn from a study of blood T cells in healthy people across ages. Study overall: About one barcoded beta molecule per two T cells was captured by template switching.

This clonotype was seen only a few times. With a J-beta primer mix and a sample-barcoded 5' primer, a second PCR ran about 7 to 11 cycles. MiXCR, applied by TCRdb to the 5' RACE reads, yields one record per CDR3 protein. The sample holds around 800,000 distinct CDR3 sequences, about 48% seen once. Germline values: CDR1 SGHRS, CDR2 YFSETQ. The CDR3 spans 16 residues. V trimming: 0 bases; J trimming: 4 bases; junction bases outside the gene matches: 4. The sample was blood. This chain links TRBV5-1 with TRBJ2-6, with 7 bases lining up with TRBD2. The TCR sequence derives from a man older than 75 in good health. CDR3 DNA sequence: TGCGCCAGCAGCTTGGGACTAGCAGCAGGGGCCAACGTCCTGACTTTC. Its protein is CASSLGLAAGANVLTF.